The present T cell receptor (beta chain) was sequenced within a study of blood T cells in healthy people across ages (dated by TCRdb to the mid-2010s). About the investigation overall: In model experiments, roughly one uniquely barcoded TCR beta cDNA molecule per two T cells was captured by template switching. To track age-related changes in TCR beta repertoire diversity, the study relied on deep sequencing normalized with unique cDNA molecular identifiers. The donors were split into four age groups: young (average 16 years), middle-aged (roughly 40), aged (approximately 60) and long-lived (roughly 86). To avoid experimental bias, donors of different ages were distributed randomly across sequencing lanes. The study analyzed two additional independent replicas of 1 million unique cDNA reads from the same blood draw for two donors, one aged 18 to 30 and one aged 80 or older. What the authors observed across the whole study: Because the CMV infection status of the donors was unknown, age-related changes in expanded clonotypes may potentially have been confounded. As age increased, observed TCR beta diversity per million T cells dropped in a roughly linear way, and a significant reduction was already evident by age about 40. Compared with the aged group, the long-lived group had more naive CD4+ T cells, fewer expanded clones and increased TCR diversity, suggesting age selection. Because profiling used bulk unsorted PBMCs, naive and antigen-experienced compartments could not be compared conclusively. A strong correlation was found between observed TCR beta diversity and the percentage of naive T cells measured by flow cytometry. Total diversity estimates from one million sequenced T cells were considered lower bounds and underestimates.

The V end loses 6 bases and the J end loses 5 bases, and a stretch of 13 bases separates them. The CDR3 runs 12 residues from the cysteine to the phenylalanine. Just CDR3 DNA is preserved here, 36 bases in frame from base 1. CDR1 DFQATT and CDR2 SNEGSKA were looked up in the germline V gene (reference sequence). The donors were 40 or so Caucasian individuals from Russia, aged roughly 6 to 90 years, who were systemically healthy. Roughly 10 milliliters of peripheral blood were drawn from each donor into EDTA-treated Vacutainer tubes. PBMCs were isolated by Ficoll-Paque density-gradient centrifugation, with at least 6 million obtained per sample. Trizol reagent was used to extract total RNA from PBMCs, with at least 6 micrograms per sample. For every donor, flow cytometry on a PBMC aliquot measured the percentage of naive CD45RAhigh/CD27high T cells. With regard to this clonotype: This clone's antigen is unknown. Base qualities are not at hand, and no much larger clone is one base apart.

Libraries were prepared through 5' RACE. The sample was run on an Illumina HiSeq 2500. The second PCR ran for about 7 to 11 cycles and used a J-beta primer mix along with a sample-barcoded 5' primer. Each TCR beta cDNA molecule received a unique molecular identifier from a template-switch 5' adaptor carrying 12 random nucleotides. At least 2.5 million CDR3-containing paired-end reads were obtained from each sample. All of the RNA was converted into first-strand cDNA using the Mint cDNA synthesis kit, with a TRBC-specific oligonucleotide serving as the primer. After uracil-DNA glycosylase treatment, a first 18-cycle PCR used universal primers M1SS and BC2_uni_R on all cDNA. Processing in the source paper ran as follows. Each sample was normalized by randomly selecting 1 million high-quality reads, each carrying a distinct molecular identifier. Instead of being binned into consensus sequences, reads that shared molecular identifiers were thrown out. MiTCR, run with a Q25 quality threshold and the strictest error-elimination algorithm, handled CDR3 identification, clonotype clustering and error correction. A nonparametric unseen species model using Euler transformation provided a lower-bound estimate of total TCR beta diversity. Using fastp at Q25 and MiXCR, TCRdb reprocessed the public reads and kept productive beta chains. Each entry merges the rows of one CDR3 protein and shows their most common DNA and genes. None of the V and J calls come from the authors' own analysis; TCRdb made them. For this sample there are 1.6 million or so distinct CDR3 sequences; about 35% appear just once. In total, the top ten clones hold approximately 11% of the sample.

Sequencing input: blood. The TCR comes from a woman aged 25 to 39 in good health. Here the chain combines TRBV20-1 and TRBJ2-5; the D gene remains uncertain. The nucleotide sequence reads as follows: TGCAGTGCCGGCGCGGTCGGGGAGACCCAGTACTTC. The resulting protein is CSAGAVGETQYF.